The 29 T cell receptor beta chains given below trace back to one sample, sequenced in a study of CD8 T cells in Susac syndrome (dated by TCRdb to the late 2010s). The method was the immunoSEQ multiplex PCR assay. RNA was extracted using the RNeasy kit, and roughly 0.5 to 1 ug of the RNA was reverse transcribed with random hexamers. In-frame beta chains were kept once TCRdb had trimmed the public reads at Q25 with fastp and called clones with MiXCR. Duplicate CDR3 protein sequences are folded into a single record with the most common DNA and genes. A total of some 210,000 distinct CDR3 sequences appear in this sample, 94% of them only once. The ten biggest clones cover 0.15% to 0.2% of the sample. The sample comprised CD4+ T cells from PBMCs. The receptors derive from a human donor with Susac syndrome.

The chain recombines TRBV4-2 with TRBJ2-1; D remains ambiguous. The CDR3 contains 12 residues. Germline V lookup: CDR1 LGHNA, CDR2 YNFKEQ. V lost 1 base and J 8 bases, leaving 6 bases between the germline ends. CDR3 in amino acids: CASSQGRDEQFF. CDR3 in DNA: TGTGCCAGCAGCCAAGGTCGGGATGAGCAGTTCTTC.

The V and J genes are TRBV12-3 or TRBV12-4 and TRBJ1-6, with TRBD1 as a possible D gene (6 bases). Deletions cut 7 bases from V and 6 bases from J, with 16 bases between. This CDR3 contains 15 residues. CDR3 nucleotides: TGTGCCAGCACCCGAGGGGGGAGCTTTAATTCACCCCTCCACTTT. This gives the protein CASTRGGSFNSPLHF.

The rearrangement joins TRBV10-1 to TRBJ1-5; no clear D gene. Trimming took 2 bases from V and 3 from J, leaving 5 bases between them. The CDR3 spans 13 residues. The germline CDR1 and CDR2 sequences are WNHNN and SYGVQD (reference sequence). Here the CDR3 reads CASSEGVNQPQHF. For the CDR3, the DNA is TGCGCCAGCAGTGAGGGGGTCAATCAGCCCCAGCATTTT.

The J gene is TRBJ1-4, the V gene TRBV7-9, with 8 positions matching TRBD1. This CDR3 has 14 amino acids. V lost 5 bases and J lost 8; bases outside the gene matches: 7. Germline-derived CDR1 and CDR2 are SEHNR and FQNEAQ (reference sequence). CDR3 residues: CASSRDRGGEKLFF. DNA for the CDR3: TGTGCCAGCAGCCGCGACAGGGGAGGAGAAAAACTGTTTTTT.

The chain joins TRBV19 to TRBJ2-7, with 11 bases identical to TRBD1. V dropped 7 bases and J dropped 3; count of bases not matched to a gene: 5. CDR3 length: 14 residues. Per the germline V gene, CDR1 is LNHDA and CDR2 is SQIVND (reference sequence). CDR3 nucleotides: TGTGCCAGTACCCTGGGACAGGGGGTCTACGAGCAGTACTTC. Residues: CASTLGQGVYEQYF.

The rearrangement uses TRBV6-1 and TRBJ2-7; D unresolved. Trimming stripped 8 bases from V and 0 bases from J, with 11 bases between. Germline CDR1 reads MNHNS; CDR2 reads SASEGT. The CDR3 sequence is 13 residues long. DNA of the CDR3: TGTGCCAGCGTAGGAGTGAGCTCCTACGAGCAGTACTTC. Translating it yields CASVGVSSYEQYF.

V and J are TRBV19 and TRBJ2-1; 13 nucleotides agree with TRBD2. From germline, CDR1 is LNHDA and CDR2 SQIVND (reference sequence). V shed 8 bases and J 4 bases; nucleotides not matched to a gene: 11. The CDR3 is 17 residues long. This chain's CDR3 is CASRGTSGAGEYNEQFF. The CDR3 nucleotides read TGTGCCAGTCGAGGGACTAGCGGGGCCGGCGAATACAATGAGCAGTTCTTC. Full variable domain (outside the CDR3, taken from reference TRBV19 and TRBJ2-1): DGGITQSPKYLFRKEGQNVTLSCEQNLNHDAMYWYRQDPGQGLRLIYYSQIVNDFQKGDIAEGYSVSREKKESFPLTVTSAQKNPTAFYLCASRGTSGAGEYNEQFFGPGTRLTVL.

V gene TRBV5-1 combines with J gene TRBJ1-2, with 8 bases identical to TRBD1. The length of the CDR3 is 13 residues. Germline-derived CDR1 and CDR2 are SGHRS and YFSETQ. J lost 8 bases, V lost 6 bases, and 9 bases had no gene match. CDR3 sequence reads: CASTQQGGQGYTF. The CDR3 nucleotides are TGCGCCAGCACTCAACAGGGGGGTCAGGGCTACACCTTC.

As to this clonotype: One end of the junction is discordant with germline, which a read error may explain. V is TRBV10-2 and J is TRBJ2-1, with D maybe TRBD2 (5 bases). In germline, CDR1 is WSHSY, CDR2 SAAADI. The CDR3 consists of 12 residues. The CDR3 loop reads CASSESWAQAGF. As DNA, the CDR3 is TGCGCCAGCAGTGAGTCCTGGGCCCAGGCGGGCTTC.

This rearrangement joins TRBV6-2 or TRBV6-3 to TRBJ2-3; a weak D match, TRBD1 (5 bases). V was pared by 2 bases and J by 4 bases, with 13 bases between. CDR3 length: 15 residues. In germline, CDR1 is MNHEY, CDR2 SVGEGT. CDR3 nucleotides: TGTGCCAGCAGTTACAGCATCGACAGCGCAGATACGCAGTATTTT. Translated: CASSYSIDSADTQYF.

This rearrangement joins TRBV24-1 to TRBJ1-4; perhaps TRBD1 as D (5 bases). This CDR3 has 15 amino acids. V was pared by 4 bases and J by 5 bases, with 13 bases between. Per germline, CDR1 KGHDR and CDR2 SFDVKD. The CDR3 coding sequence is TGTGCCACCAGTGACCCCGGGACGGACAATGAAAAACTGTTTTTT. Amino acid sequence: CATSDPGTDNEKLFF.

The chain employs TRBV13 and TRBJ2-7, with no clear D. The V end lost 6 bases, the J end lost 0 bases, and 15 bases lay between the germline ends. Germline V gene lookup returns CDR1 PRHDT and CDR2 FYEKMQ (reference sequence). CDR3 size: 15 residues. DNA for the CDR3: TGTGCCAGCAGTGGACCCCCCTCGGACTCCTACGAGCAGTACTTC. It codes for CASSGPPSDSYEQYF.

The chain carries TRBV2 and TRBJ2-5; 7 nucleotides align to TRBD1. Germline lookup yields CDR1 SNHLY and CDR2 FYNNEI. V dropped 8 bases and J dropped 3; count of bases not matched to a gene: 6. CDR3 size: 13 residues. The CDR3 loop reads CASFEGAEETQYF. CDR3 in DNA: TGTGCCAGCTTTGAGGGGGCAGAAGAGACCCAGTACTTC.

The chain recombines TRBV2 with TRBJ2-2; D is possibly TRBD1 or TRBD2 (5 bases each). Between the trimmed V and J ends, which lost 6 bases and 2 bases, there was a span of 10 bases. This CDR3 has 14 residues. Germline-derived CDR1 and CDR2 are SNHLY and FYNNEI. The CDR3 loop reads CASRGTINTGELFF. In DNA, the CDR3 is TGTGCCAGCAGGGGGACCATTAACACCGGGGAGCTGTTTTTT.

V and J are TRBV6-1 and TRBJ1-5; D not certain. The CDR3 is 15 residues long. The germline V gene encodes CDR1 MNHNS and CDR2 SASEGT. The V end lost 0 bases, the J end lost 2 bases, and 8 bases lay between the germline ends. The CDR3: CASSEAGNGNQPQHF. In nucleotides, the CDR3 is TGTGCCAGCAGTGAAGCGGGAAATGGCAATCAGCCCCAGCATTTT.

The rearrangement links TRBV30 to TRBJ1-6, with 7 bases fitting TRBD1. The CDR3 spans 15 residues. V dropped 6 bases and J dropped 10; count of bases not matched to a gene: 15. Germline assignment: CDR1 GTSNPN and CDR2 SVGIG (reference sequence). The CDR3 here is CACPTGELFNSPLHF. CDR3 coding DNA: TGTGCCTGCCCAACAGGGGAACTCTTTAACTCACCCCTCCACTTT.

Only one count was recorded for this clonotype. The V call is TRBV9, the J call TRBJ1-2; weak D call: TRBD1 (6 bases). Per germline, CDR1 SGDLS and CDR2 YYNGEE. There are 17 residues in the CDR3. V shed 2 bases and J shed 3 bases, with 20 bases lying between them. CDR3 amino acids: CASSVGGQNLGHYGYTF. The CDR3 DNA is TGTGCCAGCAGCGTCGGAGGACAGAACCTGGGACACTATGGCTACACCTTC.

This chain joins TRBV5-1 and TRBJ2-5, with TRBD1 matching 7 bases. Germline CDR1 reads SGHRS; CDR2 reads YFSETQ. This CDR3 spans 14 amino acids. The trim removed 3 bases at V and 1 base at J, leaving 3 bases unmatched. This CDR3 is CASSYGTAQETQYF. CDR3 DNA: TGCGCCAGCAGCTATGGGACAGCCCAAGAGACCCAGTACTTC.

The chain combines TRBV20-1 with TRBJ1-5, with 9 bases aligning to TRBD1. Looked up from germline, CDR1 is DFQATT and CDR2 is SNEGSKA (reference sequence). Unmatched junction bases numbered 8, after V lost 8 bases and J lost 6 bases. The CDR3 is 13 amino acids. CDR3 sequence reads: CSTWTGVGQPQHF. The DNA of the CDR3 is TGCAGTACGTGGACAGGGGTGGGTCAGCCCCAGCATTTT.

The CDR3, as DNA: TGTGCCAGCAGCGGAAACGGGGGCTACACCTTC. It encodes CASSGNGGYTF. The J gene is TRBJ1-2, the V gene TRBV9; D unresolved. The germline gives CDR1 SGDLS, CDR2 YYNGEE. The CDR3 has 11 amino acids. V lost 3 bases, J lost 8 bases, and 8 bases lay in between.

The genes are TRBV9 and TRBJ1-1; D not certain. The CDR3 covers 13 residues. The V end lost 2 bases, the J end lost 4 bases, and 9 bases lay between the germline ends. Germline V CDR1 and CDR2: SGDLS, YYNGEE. The CDR3 DNA reads TGTGCCAGCAGCGTCTTGATGAGCACTGAAGCTTTCTTT. It yields the protein CASSVLMSTEAFF. Full variable domain (remainder filled in from reference TRBV9 and TRBJ1-1): DSGVTQTPKHLITATGQRVTLRCSPRSGDLSVYWYQQSLDQGLQFLIQYYNGEERAKGNILERFSAQQFPDLHSELNLSSLELGDSALYFCASSVLMSTEAFFGQGTRLTVV.

The rearrangement uses TRBV4-3 and TRBJ2-2; no clear D. CDR3 length: 14 residues. The V end was cut by 4 bases, the J end by 5 bases, with 11 bases between. Germline values: CDR1 LGHNA, CDR2 YSLEER. The CDR3: CASSLQVETGELFF. CDR3 DNA sequence: TGCGCCAGCAGCCTGCAGGTTGAGACCGGGGAGCTGTTTTTT.

The chain is built from TRBV3-1 and TRBJ2-3, with D unresolved. Germline V gene data show CDR1 as LGHDT and CDR2 as YNNKEL (reference sequence). V lost 0 bases and J lost 5, with 15 bases in between. The CDR3 covers 16 residues. The CDR3 loop is CASSQDLATSGDTQYF. The CDR3 DNA is TGTGCCAGCAGCCAAGATCTGGCGACATCAGGAGATACGCAGTATTTT.

V gene TRBV6-9 combines with J gene TRBJ1-6; no clear D. Trimming removed 1 base at V and 9 bases at J, with 1 base between. Germline values: CDR1 MNHGY, CDR2 SVAAGI. The CDR3 contains 11 residues. The CDR3 DNA reads TGTGCCAGCAGTTATTTTTCACCCCTCCACTTT. Translation gives CASSYFSPLHF.

The rearrangement links TRBV20-1 to TRBJ1-6; D perhaps matches TRBD1 (6 bases). V was cut by 5 bases and J by 10 bases, with 15 bases left in between. Germline-derived CDR1 and CDR2 are DFQATT and SNEGSKA (reference sequence). The CDR3 loop spans 13 amino acids. CDR3 sequence reads: CSAHGTLGSPLHF. For the CDR3, the DNA is TGCAGTGCTCACGGGACATTGGGATCACCCCTCCACTTT.

J is TRBJ2-1 and V is TRBV7-6; D remains unclear. Trimming took off 4 bases at V and 9 bases at J, with 16 bases between the two ends. Germline-derived CDR1 and CDR2 are SGHVS and FNYEAQ. CDR3 size: 14 residues. CDR3 nucleotides: TGTGCCAGCAGCTCCCTAGGCGGCTCCAGTGAGCAGTTCTTC. Its protein product is CASSSLGGSSEQFF.

This chain connects TRBV6-5 to TRBJ2-7, with D possibly matching TRBD1 (5 bases). The V end lost 6 bases, the J end lost 2 bases, and 14 bases lay between the germline ends. This CDR3 has 14 amino acids. The germline gives CDR1 MNHEY, CDR2 SVGAGI. The CDR3 is CASRRTPQTYEQYF. The CDR3 nucleotides read TGTGCCAGCAGGCGGACACCTCAAACCTACGAGCAGTACTTC.

The J gene is TRBJ2-2, the V gene TRBV4-1, with TRBD2 as a possible D gene (7 bases). Trimming pared 6 bases from V and 3 bases from J, leaving 20 bases between. The CDR3 loop spans 17 amino acids. Germline values: CDR1 MGHRA, CDR2 YSYEKL. CDR3 loop: CASREEGGAEHTGELFF. In DNA, the CDR3 is TGCGCCAGCAGGGAAGAAGGGGGGGCTGAACACACCGGGGAGCTGTTTTTT.

V usage is TRBV15 and J usage is TRBJ2-1; no definite D call. The CDR3 is made up of 16 amino acids. The V gene's germline CDR1 is LNHNV and CDR2 YYDKDF (reference sequence). Trimming took off 6 bases at V and 0 bases at J, with 15 bases between the two ends. The CDR3 DNA reads TGTGCCACCAGTACCCCTCCATCAGGCTCCTACAATGAGCAGTTCTTC. Its translation is CATSTPPSGSYNEQFF.